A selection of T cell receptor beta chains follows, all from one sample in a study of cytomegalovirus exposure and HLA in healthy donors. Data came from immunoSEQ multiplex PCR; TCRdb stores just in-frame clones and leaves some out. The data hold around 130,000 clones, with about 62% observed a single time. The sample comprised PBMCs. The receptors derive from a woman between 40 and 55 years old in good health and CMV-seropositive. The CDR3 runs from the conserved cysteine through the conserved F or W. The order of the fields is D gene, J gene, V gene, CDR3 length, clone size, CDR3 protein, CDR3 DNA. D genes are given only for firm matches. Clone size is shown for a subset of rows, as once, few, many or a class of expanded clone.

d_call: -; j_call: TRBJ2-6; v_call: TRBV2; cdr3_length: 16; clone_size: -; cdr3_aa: CASSLDTASGANVLTF; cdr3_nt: TGTGCCAGCAGTCTCGACACGGCGTCTGGGGCCAACGTCCTGACTTTC
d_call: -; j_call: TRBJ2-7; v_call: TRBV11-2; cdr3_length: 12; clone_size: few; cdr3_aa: CASSPPRAEQYF; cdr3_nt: TGTGCCAGCAGCCCGCCGCGAGCCGAGCAGTACTTC
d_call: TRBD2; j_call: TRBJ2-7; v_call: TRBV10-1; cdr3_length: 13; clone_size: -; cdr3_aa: CASSPGGGYEQYF; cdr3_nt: TGCGCCAGCAGCCCGGGAGGTGGCTACGAGCAGTACTTC
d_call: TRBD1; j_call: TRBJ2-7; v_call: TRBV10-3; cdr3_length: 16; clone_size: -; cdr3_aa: CAISEGGTGILYEQYF; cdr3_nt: TGTGCCATCAGTGAGGGCGGGACAGGGATTCTCTACGAGCAGTACTTC
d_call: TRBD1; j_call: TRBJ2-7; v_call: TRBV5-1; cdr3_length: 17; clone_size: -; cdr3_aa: CASSLVSGTGENYEQYF; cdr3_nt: TGCGCCAGCAGCTTGGTTTCCGGGACAGGGGAGAACTACGAGCAGTACTTC
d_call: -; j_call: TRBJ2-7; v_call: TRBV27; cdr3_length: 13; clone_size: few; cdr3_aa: CASSLKPGYEQYF; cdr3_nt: TGTGCCAGCAGTTTAAAGCCAGGCTACGAGCAGTACTTC
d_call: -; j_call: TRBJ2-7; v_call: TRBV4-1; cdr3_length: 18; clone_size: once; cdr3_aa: CASSQDPADVGERYEQYF; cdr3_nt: TGCGCCAGCAGCCAAGATCCAGCAGATGTCGGAGAGCGGTACGAGCAGTACTTC
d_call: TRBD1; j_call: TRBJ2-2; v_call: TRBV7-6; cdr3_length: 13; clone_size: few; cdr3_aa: CASSRTGAGELFF; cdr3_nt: TGTGCCAGCAGTCGGACAGGGGCCGGGGAGCTGTTTTTT
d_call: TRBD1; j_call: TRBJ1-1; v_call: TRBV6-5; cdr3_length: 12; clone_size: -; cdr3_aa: CASSKDRGEAFF; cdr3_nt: TGTGCCAGCAGCAAGGACAGGGGGGAAGCTTTCTTT
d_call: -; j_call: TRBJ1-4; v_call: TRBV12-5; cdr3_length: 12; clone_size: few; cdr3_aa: CASSRGNEKLFF; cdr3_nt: TGTGCTAGCTCGAGGGGGAATGAAAAACTGTTTTTT
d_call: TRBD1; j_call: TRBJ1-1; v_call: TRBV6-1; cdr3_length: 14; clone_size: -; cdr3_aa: CASSAGQANTEAFF; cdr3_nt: TGTGCCAGCAGTGCAGGACAGGCGAACACTGAAGCTTTCTTT
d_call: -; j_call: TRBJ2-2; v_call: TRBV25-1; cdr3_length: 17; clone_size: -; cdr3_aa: CASSKVMDTSNTGELFF; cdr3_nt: TGTGCCAGCAGTAAGGTTATGGACACTTCGAACACCGGGGAGCTGTTTTTT
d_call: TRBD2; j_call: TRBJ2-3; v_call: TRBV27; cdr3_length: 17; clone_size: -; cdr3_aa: CASSSASGRAVTDTQYF; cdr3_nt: TGTGCCAGCAGCTCCGCTAGCGGGAGGGCGGTCACAGATACGCAGTATTTT
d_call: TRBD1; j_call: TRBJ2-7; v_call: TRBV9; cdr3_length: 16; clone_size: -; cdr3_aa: CASSARAGTGGNEQYF; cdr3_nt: TGTGCCAGCAGCGCGAGAGCCGGGACAGGGGGCAACGAGCAGTACTTC
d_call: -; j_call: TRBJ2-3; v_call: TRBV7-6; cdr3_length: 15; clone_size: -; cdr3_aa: CASSLAGTLTDTQYF; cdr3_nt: TGTGCCAGCAGCTTAGCCGGGACACTCACAGATACGCAGTATTTT
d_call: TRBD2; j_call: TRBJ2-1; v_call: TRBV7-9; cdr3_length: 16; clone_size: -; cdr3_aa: CASSLGPQPLAGEQFF; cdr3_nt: TGTGCCAGCAGCTTAGGTCCCCAACCTCTAGCGGGGGAGCAGTTCTTC
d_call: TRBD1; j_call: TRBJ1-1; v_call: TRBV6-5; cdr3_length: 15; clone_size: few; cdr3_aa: CASSPGQWVNTEAFF; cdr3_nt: TGTGCCAGCAGTCCGGGACAGTGGGTGAACACTGAAGCTTTCTTT
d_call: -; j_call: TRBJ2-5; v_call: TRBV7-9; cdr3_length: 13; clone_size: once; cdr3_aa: CASKLQGEETQYF; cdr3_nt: TGTGCCAGCAAACTACAGGGTGAAGAGACCCAGTACTTC
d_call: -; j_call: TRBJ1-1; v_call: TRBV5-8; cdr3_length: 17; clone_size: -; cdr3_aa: CASRYTATTRENTEAFF; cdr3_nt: TGTGCCAGCAGATATACAGCCACCACGAGGGAGAACACTGAAGCTTTCTTT
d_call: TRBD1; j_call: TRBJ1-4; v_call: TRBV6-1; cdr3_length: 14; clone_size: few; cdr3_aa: CASREGGAGEKLFF; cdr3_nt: TGTGCCAGCAGAGAAGGGGGCGCCGGTGAAAAACTGTTTTTT
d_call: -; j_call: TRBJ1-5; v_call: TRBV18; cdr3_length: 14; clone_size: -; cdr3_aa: CASSRGPADQPQHF; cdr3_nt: TGTGCCAGCTCTCGTGGGCCGGCAGATCAGCCCCAGCATTTT
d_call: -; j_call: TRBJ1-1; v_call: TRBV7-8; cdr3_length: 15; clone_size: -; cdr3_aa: CASSLVRALNTEAFF; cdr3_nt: TGTGCCAGCAGCTTAGTGAGGGCCTTGAACACTGAAGCTTTCTTT
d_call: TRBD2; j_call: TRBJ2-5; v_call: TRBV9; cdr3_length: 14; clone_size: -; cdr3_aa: CASSGLAGRETQYF; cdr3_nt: TGTGCCAGCAGCGGACTAGCGGGAAGGGAGACCCAGTACTTC